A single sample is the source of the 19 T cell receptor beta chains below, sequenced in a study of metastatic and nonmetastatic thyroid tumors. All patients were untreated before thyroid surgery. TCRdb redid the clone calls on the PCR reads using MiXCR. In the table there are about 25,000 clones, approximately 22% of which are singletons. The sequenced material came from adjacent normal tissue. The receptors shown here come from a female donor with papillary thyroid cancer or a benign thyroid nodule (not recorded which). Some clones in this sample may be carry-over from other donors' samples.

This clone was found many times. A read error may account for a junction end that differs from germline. The CDR3 nucleotides read TGCAGTGCTATTCCGGGACAGGGGGCTGGCTATGGCCACACCTTC. Its protein is CSAIPGQGAGYGHTF. The gene calls are TRBV20-1 and TRBJ1-2; TRBD1 matches at 12 bases. Germline loops: CDR1 DFQATT, CDR2 SNEGSKA (reference sequence). This CDR3 is 15 amino acids long.

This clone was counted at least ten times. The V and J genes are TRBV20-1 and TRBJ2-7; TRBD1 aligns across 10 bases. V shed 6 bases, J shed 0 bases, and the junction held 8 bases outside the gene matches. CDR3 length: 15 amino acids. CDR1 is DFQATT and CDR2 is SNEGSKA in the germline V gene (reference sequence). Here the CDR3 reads CSARLGQGTSYEQYF. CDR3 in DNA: TGCAGTGCCAGATTGGGACAGGGGACCTCCTACGAGCAGTACTTC.

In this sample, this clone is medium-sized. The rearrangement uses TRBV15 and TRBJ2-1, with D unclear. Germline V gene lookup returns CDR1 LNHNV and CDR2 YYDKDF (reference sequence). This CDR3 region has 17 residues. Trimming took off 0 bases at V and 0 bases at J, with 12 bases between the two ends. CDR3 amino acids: CATSRELAVSSYNEQFF. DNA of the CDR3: TGTGCCACCAGCAGAGAACTTGCGGTGAGCTCCTACAATGAGCAGTTCTTC.

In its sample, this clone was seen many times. DNA of the CDR3: TGCAGCGTGCGGACAGGGACTAATTCACCCCTCCACTTT. This sequence encodes CSVRTGTNSPLHF. This chain uses TRBV29-1 with TRBJ1-6, with 8 bases lining up with TRBD1. The germline V gene has CDR1 SQVTM and CDR2 ANQGSEA. With 6 bases clipped from V and 6 bases from J, the junction kept 4 bases outside the gene matches. The CDR3 extends over 13 amino acids.

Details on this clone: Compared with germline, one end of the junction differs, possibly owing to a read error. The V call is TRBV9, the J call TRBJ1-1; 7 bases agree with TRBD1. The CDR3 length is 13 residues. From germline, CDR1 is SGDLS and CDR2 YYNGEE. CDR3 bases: TGTGCCAGCAGAGGCAGGGGGGACACTGAAGCTTCCTTT. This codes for CASRGRGDTEASF. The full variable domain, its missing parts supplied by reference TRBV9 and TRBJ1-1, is DSGVTQTPKHLITATGQRVTLRCSPRSGDLSVYWYQQSLDQGLQFLIQYYNGEERAKGNILERFSAQQFPDLHSELNLSSLELGDSALYFCASRGRGDTEASFGQGTRLTVV.

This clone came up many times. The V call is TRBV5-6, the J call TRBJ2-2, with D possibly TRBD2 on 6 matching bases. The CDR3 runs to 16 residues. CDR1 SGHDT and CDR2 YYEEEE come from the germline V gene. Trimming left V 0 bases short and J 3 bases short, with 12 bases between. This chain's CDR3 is CASSLVAGTYTGELFF. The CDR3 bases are TGTGCCAGCAGCTTGGTGGCGGGAACCTACACCGGGGAGCTGTTTTTT.

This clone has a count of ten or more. In DNA form, the CDR3 reads TGTGCCTGGGCGGGACTAGCGGGAGCCGAGCAGTACTTC. Its protein product is CAWAGLAGAEQYF. The chain uses TRBV30 and TRBJ2-7; TRBD2 aligns across 14 bases. This CDR3 is 13 amino acids long. Germline trimming cut 5 bases from V and 6 bases from J; bases unmatched to any gene: 3. From germline, CDR1 is GTSNPN and CDR2 SVGIG (reference sequence).

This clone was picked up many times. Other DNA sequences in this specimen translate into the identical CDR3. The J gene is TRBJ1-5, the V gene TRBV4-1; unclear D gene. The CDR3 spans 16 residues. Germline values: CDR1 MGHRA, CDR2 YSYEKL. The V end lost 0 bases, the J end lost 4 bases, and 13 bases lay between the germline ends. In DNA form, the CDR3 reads TGCGCCAGCAGCCAAGATACGGGGATAGGGAATCAGCCCCAGCATTTT. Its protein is CASSQDTGIGNQPQHF.

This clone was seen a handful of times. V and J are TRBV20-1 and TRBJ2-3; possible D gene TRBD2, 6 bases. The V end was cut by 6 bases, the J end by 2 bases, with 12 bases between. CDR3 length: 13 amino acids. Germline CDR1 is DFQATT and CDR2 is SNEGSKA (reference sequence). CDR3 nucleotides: TGCAGTGCGGAGGGAGGAAACACAGATACGCAGTATTTT. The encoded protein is CSAEGGNTDTQYF.

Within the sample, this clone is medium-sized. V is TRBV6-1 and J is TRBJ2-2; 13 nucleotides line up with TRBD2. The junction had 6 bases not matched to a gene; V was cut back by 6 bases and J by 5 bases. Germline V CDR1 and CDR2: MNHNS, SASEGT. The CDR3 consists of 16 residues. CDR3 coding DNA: TGTGCCAGCAGAGGACTAGCGGGAGTGAGAACCGGGGAGCTGTTTTTT. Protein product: CASRGLAGVRTGELFF.

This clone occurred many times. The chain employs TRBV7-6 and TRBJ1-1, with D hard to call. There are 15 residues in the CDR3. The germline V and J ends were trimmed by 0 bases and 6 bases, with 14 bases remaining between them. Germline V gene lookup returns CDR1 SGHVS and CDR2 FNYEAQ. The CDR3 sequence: CASSLAPGYKAEAFF. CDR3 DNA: TGTGCCAGCAGCTTAGCCCCGGGGTATAAGGCTGAAGCTTTCTTT.

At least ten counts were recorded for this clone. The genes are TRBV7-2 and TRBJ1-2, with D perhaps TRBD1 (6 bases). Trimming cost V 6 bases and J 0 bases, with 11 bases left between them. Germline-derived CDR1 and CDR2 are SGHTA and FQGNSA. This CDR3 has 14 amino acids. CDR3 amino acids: CASSYGQPNYGYTF. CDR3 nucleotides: TGTGCCAGCAGTTACGGACAGCCTAACTATGGCTACACCTTC. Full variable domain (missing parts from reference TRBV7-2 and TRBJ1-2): GAGVSQSPSNKVTEKGKDVELRCDPISGHTALYWYRQSLGQGLEFLIYFQGNSAPDKSGLPSDRFSAERTGGSVSTLTIQRTQQEDSAVYLCASSYGQPNYGYTFGSGTRLTVV.

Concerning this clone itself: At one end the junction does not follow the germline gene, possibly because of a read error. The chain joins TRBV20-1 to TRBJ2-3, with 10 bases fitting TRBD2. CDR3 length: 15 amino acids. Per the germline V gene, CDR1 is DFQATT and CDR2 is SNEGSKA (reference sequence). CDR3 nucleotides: TGCATTGCTGACACCGGGACTAGCGCCACAGATACGCAGTATTTT. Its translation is CIADTGTSATDTQYF.

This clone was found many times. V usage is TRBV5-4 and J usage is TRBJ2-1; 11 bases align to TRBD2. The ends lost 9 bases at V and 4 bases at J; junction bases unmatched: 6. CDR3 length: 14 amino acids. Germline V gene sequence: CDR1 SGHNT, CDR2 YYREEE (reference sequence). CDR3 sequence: CAIGLAGQYNEQFF. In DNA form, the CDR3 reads TGTGCCATCGGACTAGCGGGTCAATACAATGAGCAGTTCTTC.

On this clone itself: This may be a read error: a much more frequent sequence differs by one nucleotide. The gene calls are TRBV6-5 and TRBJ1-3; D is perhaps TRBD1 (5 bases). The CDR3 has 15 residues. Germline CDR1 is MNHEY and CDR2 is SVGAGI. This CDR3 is CVSSYSGTTGNTIYF. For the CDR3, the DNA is TGTGTCAGCAGTTACTCCGGGACGACTGGAAACACCATATATTTT.

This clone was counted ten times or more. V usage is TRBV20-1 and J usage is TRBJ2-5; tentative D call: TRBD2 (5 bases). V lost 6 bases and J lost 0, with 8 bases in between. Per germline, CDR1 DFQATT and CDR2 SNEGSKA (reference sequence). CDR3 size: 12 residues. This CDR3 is CSARRYQETQYF. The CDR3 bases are TGCAGTGCCCGGAGGTACCAAGAGACCCAGTACTTC.

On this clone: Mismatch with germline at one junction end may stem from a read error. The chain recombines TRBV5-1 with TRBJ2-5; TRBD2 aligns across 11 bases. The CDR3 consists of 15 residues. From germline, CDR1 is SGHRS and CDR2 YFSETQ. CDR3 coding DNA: TGCGCCAGCAGACCCATAGCGGGAGGGCGCGAGAGCCAGTACTTC. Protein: CASRPIAGGRESQYF.

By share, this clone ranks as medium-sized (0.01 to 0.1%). The CDR3 loop reads CASSYSSSNTEAFF. CDR3 bases: TGTGCCAGCAGTTACTCGAGTTCGAACACTGAAGCTTTCTTT. V usage is TRBV6-6 and J usage is TRBJ1-1; D ambiguous. CDR1 is MNHNY and CDR2 is SVGAGI in the germline V gene (reference sequence). V lost 0 bases and J 1 base, leaving 6 bases between the germline ends. The CDR3 covers 14 residues.

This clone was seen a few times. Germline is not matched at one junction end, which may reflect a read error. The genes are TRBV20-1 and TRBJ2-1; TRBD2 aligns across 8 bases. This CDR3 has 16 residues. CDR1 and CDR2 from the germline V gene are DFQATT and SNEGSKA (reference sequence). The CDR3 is CSARDPGRAPYNERFF. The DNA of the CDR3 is TGCAGTGCTAGAGATCCCGGGAGGGCTCCCTATAATGAGCGGTTCTTC.